The 12 T cell receptor beta chains in this list originate from one sample, sequenced in a study of regulatory T cells in long-lasting Graves disease. Time point of the sample: newly diagnosed GD, antithyroid drugs for less than 3 months. Preparation of the TCR library used RNA extracted from PBMCs. With iRepertoire HTBI primers and Arm-PCR of CDR3 regions, TCR beta libraries were built. TCRdb redid the calling of the multiplex PCR reads with MiXCR, one entry per CDR3 protein. The sample includes roughly 610,000 distinct CDR3 sequences, 15% to 20% of them seen just once. These same records also appear under a second study, on T cells in Graves' hyperthyroidism and ophthalmopathy.

Source: peripheral blood mononuclear cells (PBMCs), taken at new diagnosis, from a patient treated with antithyroid drugs. These receptors all come from a woman in her twenties or thirties with Graves disease.

This clonotype showed up just a few times. The CDR3 sequence is CASSIFGTGRRETQYF. The CDR3 DNA follows: TGTGCCAGTAGTATTTTCGGGACAGGCCGGCGAGAGACCCAGTACTTC. The chain has TRBV19 and TRBJ2-5; TRBD1 aligns across 8 bases. J was trimmed by 4 bases and V by 3 bases; bases with no gene match: 10. The germline gives CDR1 LNHDA, CDR2 SQIVND (reference sequence). The CDR3 contains 16 residues.

The gene calls are TRBV6-1 and TRBJ1-2; tentatively, D is TRBD1 (6 bases). The V gene's germline CDR1 is MNHNS and CDR2 SASEGT. The V gene lost 7 bases and the J gene lost 8 bases, with 26 bases spanning the gap. The CDR3 runs to 16 residues. DNA of the CDR3: TGTGCCAGCATGTACGAGGGGGGTCGGGGAGCGACGGGCTACACCTTC. Encoded protein: CASMYEGGRGATGYTF.

This clonotype was observed a handful of times. The chain employs TRBV10-3 and TRBJ2-7; TRBD1 matches 12 bases. The CDR3 sequence is 15 residues long. Germline CDR1 and CDR2: ENHRY and SYGVKD. Losses at the gene ends were 2 bases for V and 5 bases for J; bases not matched to a gene: 4. The CDR3 DNA is TGTGCCATCAGTGAGCCGGGACAGGGGGCCCACGAGCAGTACTTC. Amino acid sequence: CAISEPGQGAHEQYF.

This clonotype turned up a few times. The J gene is TRBJ1-2, the V gene TRBV10-3; 7 nucleotides line up with TRBD1. The CDR3 runs to 18 residues. Germline V CDR1 and CDR2: ENHRY, SYGVKD. V trimming: 10 bases; J trimming: 7 bases; junction bases outside the gene matches: 27. The CDR3 loop reads CATSTRTGSGSLPSGYTF. The CDR3 DNA is TGTGCCACCTCAACCAGGACAGGCTCTGGTTCATTGCCGTCTGGCTACACCTTC.

This clonotype showed up many times. CDR3 nucleotide sequence: TGCAGTGCTAGAGCAGTAAGCTCCGGGGAGCTGTTTTTT. Its protein product is CSARAVSSGELFF. The gene calls are TRBV20-1 and TRBJ2-2, with D uncertain. The CDR3 runs 13 residues. Germline assignment: CDR1 DFQATT and CDR2 SNEGSKA (reference sequence). The ends were cut back, 1 base at V and 6 bases at J, with 9 bases in the middle.

This chain connects TRBV4-2 to TRBJ2-1; D unresolved. This CDR3 contains 15 residues. Germline-derived CDR1 and CDR2 are LGHNA and YNFKEQ. Trimming stripped 0 bases from V and 2 bases from J, with 8 bases between. Written as DNA, the CDR3 is TGTGCCAGCAGCCAAGATCTCCCCCCCTACAATGAGCAGTTCTTC. It yields the protein CASSQDLPPYNEQFF.

This clonotype was seen repeatedly, ten times or more. J is TRBJ2-5 and V is TRBV10-3, with 11 bases fitting TRBD1. This CDR3 spans 16 amino acids. Germline values: CDR1 ENHRY, CDR2 SYGVKD. V lost 6 bases, J lost 5 bases, and 11 bases stayed unmatched. CDR3 amino acids: CAISKPGQGGGETQYF. CDR3 coding DNA: TGTGCCATCAGCAAACCGGGACAGGGGGGAGGGGAGACCCAGTACTTC.

This clonotype was observed a handful of times. The V and J genes are TRBV29-1 and TRBJ2-7, with 8 nucleotides matching TRBD1. V gave up 5 bases and J gave up 6 bases; unmatched junction bases: 6. CDR1 and CDR2 (germline): SQVTM, ANQGSEA. The CDR3 runs 12 residues. CDR3 protein: CSVRQGSIEQYF. For the CDR3, the DNA is TGCAGCGTTCGACAGGGGTCAATCGAGCAGTACTTC.

This clonotype was counted at least ten times. V and J are TRBV6-1 and TRBJ1-1, with 11 bases that match TRBD1. The CDR3 runs 16 residues. Germline V gene lookup returns CDR1 MNHNS and CDR2 SASEGT. V trimming: 6 bases; J trimming: 5 bases; junction bases outside the gene matches: 11. CDR3 sequence reads: CASRKLRDRGWTEAFF. The DNA of the CDR3 is TGTGCCAGCAGAAAACTCCGGGACAGGGGGTGGACTGAAGCTTTCTTT.

This chain links TRBV4-1 with TRBJ1-2; D unclear. Germline loops: CDR1 MGHRA, CDR2 YSYEKL. Trimming shortened V by 0 bases and J by 1 base, and 21 bases separated the two germline ends. The CDR3 covers 19 residues. The CDR3 DNA is TGCGCCAGCAGCCAAGACCCAACGAGGCGGCGGGTACTTAACTATGGCTACACCTTC. It translates to CASSQDPTRRRVLNYGYTF.

This clonotype was observed a handful of times. The CDR3 region has the DNA TGTGCCAGCAGTGGTGCCAACAGACTAGCCAAAAACATTCAGTACTTC. Translating gives CASSGANRLAKNIQYF. The chain has TRBV6-2 or TRBV6-3 and TRBJ2-4, with D unclear. The length of the CDR3 is 16 residues. The V end was cut by 5 bases, the J end by 0 bases, with 14 bases between. Per the germline V gene, CDR1 is MNHEY and CDR2 is SVGEGT.

The genes are TRBV30 and TRBJ2-2; the match to TRBD2 covers 8 bases. The CDR3 runs to 16 residues. Germline CDR1 GTSNPN, CDR2 SVGIG (reference sequence). The J segment lost 0 bases and the V segment lost 1 base, leaving 4 bases of the junction unmatched. CDR3 in DNA: TGTGCCTGGAGTGGAATAGCGGGGACGAACACCGGGGAGCTGTTTTTT. Translated, it gives CAWSGIAGTNTGELFF.